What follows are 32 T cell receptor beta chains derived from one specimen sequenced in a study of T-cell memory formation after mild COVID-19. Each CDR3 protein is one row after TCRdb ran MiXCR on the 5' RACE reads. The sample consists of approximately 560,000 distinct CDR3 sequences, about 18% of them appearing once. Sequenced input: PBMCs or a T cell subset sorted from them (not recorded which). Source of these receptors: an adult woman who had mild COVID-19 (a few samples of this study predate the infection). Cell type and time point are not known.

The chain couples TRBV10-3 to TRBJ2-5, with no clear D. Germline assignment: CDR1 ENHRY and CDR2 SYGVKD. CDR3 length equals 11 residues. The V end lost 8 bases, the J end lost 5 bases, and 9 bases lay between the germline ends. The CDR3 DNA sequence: TGTGCCATCCTGGGTGGGGAGACCCAGTACTTC. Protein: CAILGGETQYF.

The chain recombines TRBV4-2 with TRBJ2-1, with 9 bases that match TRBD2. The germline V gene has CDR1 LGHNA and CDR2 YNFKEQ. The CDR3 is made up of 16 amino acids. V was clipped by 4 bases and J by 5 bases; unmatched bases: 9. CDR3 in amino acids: CASSPIGAGGDNEQFF. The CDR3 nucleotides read TGTGCCAGCAGCCCCATAGGAGCGGGGGGAGACAATGAGCAGTTCTTC.

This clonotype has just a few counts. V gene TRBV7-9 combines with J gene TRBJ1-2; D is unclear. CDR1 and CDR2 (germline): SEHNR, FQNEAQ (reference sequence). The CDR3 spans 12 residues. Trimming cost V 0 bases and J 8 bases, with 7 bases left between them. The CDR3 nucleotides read TGTGCCAGCAGCTTAGCGGAAACAGGCTACACCTTC. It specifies CASSLAETGYTF.

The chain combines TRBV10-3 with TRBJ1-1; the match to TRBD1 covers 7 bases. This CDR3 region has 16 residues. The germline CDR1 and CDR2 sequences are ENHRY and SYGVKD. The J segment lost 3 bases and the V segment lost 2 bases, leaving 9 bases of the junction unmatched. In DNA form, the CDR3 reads TGTGCCATCAGTGAGCGACCGGGACAGCGTGACACTGAAGCTTTCTTT. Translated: CAISERPGQRDTEAFF.

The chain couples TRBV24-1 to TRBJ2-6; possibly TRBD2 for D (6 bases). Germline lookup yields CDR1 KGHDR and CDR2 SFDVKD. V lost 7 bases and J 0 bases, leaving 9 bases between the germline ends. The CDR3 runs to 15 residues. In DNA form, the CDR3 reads TGTGCCACCAGCCTGGGGGGCTCTGGGGCCAACGTCCTGACTTTC. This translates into CATSLGGSGANVLTF.

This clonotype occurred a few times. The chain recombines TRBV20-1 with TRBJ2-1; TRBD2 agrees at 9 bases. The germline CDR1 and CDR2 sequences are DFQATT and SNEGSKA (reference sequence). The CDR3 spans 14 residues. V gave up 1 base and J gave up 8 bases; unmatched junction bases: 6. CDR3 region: CSARGSGGIYEQFF. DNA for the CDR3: TGCAGTGCTAGAGGTAGCGGGGGTATCTATGAGCAGTTCTTC.

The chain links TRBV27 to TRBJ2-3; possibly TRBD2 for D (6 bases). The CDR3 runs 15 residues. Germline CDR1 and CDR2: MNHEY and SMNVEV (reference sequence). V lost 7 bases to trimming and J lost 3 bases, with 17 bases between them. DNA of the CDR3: TGTGCCAGCACTCTGTCTGGGGGGTTGACAGATACGCAGTATTTT. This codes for CASTLSGGLTDTQYF.

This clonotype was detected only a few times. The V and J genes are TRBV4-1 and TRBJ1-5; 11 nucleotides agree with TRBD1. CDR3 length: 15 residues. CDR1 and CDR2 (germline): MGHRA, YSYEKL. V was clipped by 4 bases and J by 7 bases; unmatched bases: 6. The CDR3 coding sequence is TGCGCCAGCAGCCTGGGACAGGGGGTCGAACAGCCCCAGCATTTT. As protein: CASSLGQGVEQPQHF.

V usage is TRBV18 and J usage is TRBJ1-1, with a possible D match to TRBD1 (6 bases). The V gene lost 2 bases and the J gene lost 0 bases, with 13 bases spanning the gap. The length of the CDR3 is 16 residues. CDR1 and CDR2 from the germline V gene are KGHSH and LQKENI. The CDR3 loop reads CASSPVRGTMNTEAFF. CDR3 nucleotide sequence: TGTGCCAGCTCACCAGTGAGAGGGACAATGAACACTGAAGCTTTCTTT.

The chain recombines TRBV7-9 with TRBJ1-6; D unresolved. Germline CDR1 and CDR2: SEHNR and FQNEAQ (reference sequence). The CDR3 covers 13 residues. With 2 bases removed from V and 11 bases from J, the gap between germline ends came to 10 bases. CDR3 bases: TGTGCCAGCAGCTTAACCCAGGTGGCACCCCTCCACTTT. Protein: CASSLTQVAPLHF.

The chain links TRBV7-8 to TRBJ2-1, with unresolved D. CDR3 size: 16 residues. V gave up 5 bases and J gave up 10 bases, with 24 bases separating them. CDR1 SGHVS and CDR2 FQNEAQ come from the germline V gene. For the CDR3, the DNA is TGTGCCAGCAGCCCGGGCATCGGACCCCCCGATAAGGAGCAGTTCTTC. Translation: CASSPGIGPPDKEQFF. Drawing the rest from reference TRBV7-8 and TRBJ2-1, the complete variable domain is GAGVSQSPRYKVAKRGQDVALRCDPISGHVSLFWYQQALGQGPEFLTYFQNEAQLDKSGLPSDRFFAERPEGSVSTLKIQRTQQEDSAVYLCASSPGIGPPDKEQFFGPGTRLTVL.

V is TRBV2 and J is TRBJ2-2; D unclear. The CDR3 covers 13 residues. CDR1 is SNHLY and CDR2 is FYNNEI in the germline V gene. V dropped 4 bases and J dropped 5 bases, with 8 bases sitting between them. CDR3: CASSAASTGELFF. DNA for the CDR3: TGTGCCAGCAGTGCCGCATCAACCGGGGAGCTGTTTTTT.

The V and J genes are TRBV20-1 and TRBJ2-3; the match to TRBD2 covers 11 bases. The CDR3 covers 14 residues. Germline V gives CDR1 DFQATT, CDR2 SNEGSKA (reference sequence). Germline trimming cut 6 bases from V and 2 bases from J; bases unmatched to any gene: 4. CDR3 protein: CSAELAGVTDTQYF. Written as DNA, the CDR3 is TGCAGTGCGGAACTAGCGGGGGTCACAGATACGCAGTATTTT.

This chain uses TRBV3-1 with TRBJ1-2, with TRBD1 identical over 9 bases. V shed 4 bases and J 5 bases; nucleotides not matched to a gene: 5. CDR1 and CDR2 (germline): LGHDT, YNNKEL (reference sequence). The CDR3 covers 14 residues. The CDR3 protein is CASSPQGAGYGYTF. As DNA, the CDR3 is TGTGCCAGCAGCCCACAGGGGGCTGGGTATGGCTACACCTTC.

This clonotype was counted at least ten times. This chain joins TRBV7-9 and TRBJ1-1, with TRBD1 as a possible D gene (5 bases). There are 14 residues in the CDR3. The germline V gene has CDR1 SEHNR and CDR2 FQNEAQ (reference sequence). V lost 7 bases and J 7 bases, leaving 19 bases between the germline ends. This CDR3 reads CASTSTRGGLEAFF. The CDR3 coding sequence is TGTGCCAGCACCTCCACGAGGGGTGGACTTGAAGCTTTCTTT.

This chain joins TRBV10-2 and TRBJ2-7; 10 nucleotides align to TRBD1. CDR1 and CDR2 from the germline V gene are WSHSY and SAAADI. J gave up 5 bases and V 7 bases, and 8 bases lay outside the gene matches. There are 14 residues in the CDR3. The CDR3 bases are TGCGCCAGCAAAAGACAGGGGGCTTCGGACGAGCAGTACTTC. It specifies CASKRQGASDEQYF.

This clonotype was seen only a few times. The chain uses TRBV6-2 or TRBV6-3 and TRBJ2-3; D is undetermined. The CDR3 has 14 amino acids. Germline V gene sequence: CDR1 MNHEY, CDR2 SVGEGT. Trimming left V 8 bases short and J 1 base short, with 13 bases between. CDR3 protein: CASGRNQRTDTQYF. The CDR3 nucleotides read TGTGCCAGCGGAAGAAATCAACGCACAGATACGCAGTATTTT.

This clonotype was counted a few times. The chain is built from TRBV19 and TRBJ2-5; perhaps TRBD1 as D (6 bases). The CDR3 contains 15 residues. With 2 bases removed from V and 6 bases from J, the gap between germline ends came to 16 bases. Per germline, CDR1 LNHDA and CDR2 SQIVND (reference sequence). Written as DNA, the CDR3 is TGTGCCAGTAGTATATCGACACGAGGGGGTCAGACCCAGTACTTC. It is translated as CASSISTRGGQTQYF.

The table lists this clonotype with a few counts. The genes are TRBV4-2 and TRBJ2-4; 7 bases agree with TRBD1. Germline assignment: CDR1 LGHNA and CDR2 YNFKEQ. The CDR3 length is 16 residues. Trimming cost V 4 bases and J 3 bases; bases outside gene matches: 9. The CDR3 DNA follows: TGTGCCAGCAGCCGAGAAAACAGGGGTGGCAAAAACATTCAGTACTTC. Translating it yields CASSRENRGGKNIQYF.

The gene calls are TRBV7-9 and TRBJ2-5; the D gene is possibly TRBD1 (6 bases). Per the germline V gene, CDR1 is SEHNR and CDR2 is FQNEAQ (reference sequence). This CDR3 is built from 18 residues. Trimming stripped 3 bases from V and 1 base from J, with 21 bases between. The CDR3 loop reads CASSLTKRGLGPQETQYF. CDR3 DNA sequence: TGTGCCAGCAGCTTGACTAAAAGGGGGTTAGGCCCCCAAGAGACCCAGTACTTC.

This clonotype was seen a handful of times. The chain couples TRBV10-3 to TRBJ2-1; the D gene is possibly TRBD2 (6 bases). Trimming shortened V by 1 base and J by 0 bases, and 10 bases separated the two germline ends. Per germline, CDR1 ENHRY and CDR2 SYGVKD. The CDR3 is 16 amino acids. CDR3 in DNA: TGTGCCATCAGTGAGTATGGAGGGAGCTCCTACAATGAGCAGTTCTTC. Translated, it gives CAISEYGGSSYNEQFF.

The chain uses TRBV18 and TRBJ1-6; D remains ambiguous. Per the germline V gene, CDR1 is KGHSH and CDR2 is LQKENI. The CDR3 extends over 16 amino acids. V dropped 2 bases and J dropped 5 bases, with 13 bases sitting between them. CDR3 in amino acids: CASSPKRPGDNSPLHF. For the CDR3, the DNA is TGTGCCAGCTCACCAAAGAGACCTGGAGATAATTCACCCCTCCACTTT. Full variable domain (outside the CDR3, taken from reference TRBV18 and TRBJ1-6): NAGVMQNPRHLVRRRGQEARLRCSPMKGHSHVYWYRQLPEEGLKFMVYLQKENIIDESGMPKERFSAEFPKEGPSILRIQQVVRGDSAAYFCASSPKRPGDNSPLHFGNGTRLTVT.

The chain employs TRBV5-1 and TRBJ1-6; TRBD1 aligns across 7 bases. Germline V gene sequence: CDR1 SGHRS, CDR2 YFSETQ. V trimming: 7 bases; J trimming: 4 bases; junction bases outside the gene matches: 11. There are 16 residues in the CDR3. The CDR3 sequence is CASAHDSGQYNSPLHF. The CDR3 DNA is TGCGCCAGCGCACACGATTCGGGACAGTATAATTCACCCCTCCACTTT.

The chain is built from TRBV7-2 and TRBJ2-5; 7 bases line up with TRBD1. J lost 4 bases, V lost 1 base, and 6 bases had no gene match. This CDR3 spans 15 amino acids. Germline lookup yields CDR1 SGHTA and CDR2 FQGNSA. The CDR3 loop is CASSLDGTAIETQYF. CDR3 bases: TGTGCCAGCAGCTTAGATGGGACAGCAATAGAGACCCAGTACTTC.

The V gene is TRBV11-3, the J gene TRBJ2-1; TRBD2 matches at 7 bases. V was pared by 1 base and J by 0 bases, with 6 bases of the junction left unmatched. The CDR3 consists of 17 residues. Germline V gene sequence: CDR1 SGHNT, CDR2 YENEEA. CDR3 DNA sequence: TGTGCCAGCAGCTTAGGGGCGGGAGAAGGCTCCTACAATGAGCAGTTCTTC. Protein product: CASSLGAGEGSYNEQFF. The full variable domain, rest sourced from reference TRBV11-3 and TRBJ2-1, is EAGVVQSPRYKIIEKKQPVAFWCNPISGHNTLYWYLQNLGQGPELLIRYENEEAVDDSQLPKDRFSAERLKGVDSTLKIQPAELGDSAVYLCASSLGAGEGSYNEQFFGPGTRLTVL.

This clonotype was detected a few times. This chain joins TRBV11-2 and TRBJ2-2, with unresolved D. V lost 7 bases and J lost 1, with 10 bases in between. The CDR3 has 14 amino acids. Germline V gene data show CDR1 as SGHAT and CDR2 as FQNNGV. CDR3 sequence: CASTRLGNTGELFF. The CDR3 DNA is TGTGCCAGCACCAGACTGGGGAACACCGGGGAGCTGTTTTTT.

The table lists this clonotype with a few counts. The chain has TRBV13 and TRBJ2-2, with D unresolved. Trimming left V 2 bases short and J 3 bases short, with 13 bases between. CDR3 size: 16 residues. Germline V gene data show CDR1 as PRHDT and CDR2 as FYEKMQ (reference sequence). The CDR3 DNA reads TGTGCCAGCAGCTTAATAACCGGAGTTTACACCGGGGAGCTGTTTTTT. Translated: CASSLITGVYTGELFF.

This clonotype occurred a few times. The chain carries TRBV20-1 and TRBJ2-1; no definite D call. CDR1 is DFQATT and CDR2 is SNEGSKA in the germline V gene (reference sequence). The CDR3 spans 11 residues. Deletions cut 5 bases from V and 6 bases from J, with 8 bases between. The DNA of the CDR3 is TGCAGTGCTGCTCTTAGCAATGAGCAGTTCTTC. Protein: CSAALSNEQFF.

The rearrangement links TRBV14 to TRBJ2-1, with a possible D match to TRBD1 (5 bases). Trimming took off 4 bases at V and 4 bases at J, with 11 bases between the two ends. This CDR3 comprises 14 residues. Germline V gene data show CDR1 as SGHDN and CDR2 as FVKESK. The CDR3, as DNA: TGTGCCAGCAGCCGTACTGACAGTTACAATGAGCAGTTCTTC. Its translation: CASSRTDSYNEQFF.

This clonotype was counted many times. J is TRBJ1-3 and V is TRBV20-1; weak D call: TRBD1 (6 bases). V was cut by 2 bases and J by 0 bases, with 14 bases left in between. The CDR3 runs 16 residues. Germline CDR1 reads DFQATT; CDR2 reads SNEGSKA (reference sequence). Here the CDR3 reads CSARSGGQPSGNTIYF. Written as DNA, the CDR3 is TGCAGTGCTAGATCCGGGGGACAACCCTCTGGAAACACCATATATTTT.

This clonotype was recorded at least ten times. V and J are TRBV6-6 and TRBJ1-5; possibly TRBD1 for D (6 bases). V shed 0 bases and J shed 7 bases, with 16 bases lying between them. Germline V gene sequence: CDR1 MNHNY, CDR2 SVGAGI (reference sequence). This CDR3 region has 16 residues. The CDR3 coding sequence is TGTGCCAGCAGTTACTCCTTCGGGGGCTCGGGGCAGCCCCAGCATTTT. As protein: CASSYSFGGSGQPQHF.

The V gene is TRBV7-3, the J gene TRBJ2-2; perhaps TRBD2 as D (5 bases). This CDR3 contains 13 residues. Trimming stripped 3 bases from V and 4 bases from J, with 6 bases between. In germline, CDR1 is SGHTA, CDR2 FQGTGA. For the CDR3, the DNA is TGTGCCAGCAGCTTGAGGGTCACCGGGGAGCTGTTTTTT. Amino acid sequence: CASSLRVTGELFF. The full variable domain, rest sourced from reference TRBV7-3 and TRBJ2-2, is GAGVSQTPSNKVTEKGKYVELRCDPISGHTALYWYRQSLGQGPEFLIYFQGTGAADDSGLPNDRFFAVRPEGSVSTLKIQRTERGDSAVYLCASSLRVTGELFFGEGSRLTVL.